Each of the 12 T cell receptor beta chains below was sequenced from the same sample in a study of cytomegalovirus exposure and HLA in healthy donors. With 60 Vbeta and 13 Jbeta primers, the PCR was carried out. Sequencing used immunoSEQ multiplex PCR; TCRdb keeps in-frame clones, though not all of them. The data hold 150,000 to 180,000 clones, with 70% to 90% observed a single time. The sequenced sample was PBMCs. These TCRs come from a woman younger than 35 in good health and CMV-seronegative.

With regard to this clone: The junction and the germline gene differ at one end; a read error may be behind it. The chain carries TRBV7-9 and TRBJ2-1; 7 bases are shared with TRBD2. Germline CDR1 SEHNR, CDR2 FQNEAQ (reference sequence). The CDR3 totals 16 residues. CDR3 nucleotide sequence: TGTTCCAGCAGCTTAAGTCCGCGGGGGAAGTGGAATGAGCAGTTCTTC. Its translation: CSSSLSPRGKWNEQFF. Full variable domain (remainder filled in from reference TRBV7-9 and TRBJ2-1): DTGVSQNPRHKITKRGQNVTFRCDPISEHNRLYWYRQTLGQGPEFLTYFQNEAQLEKSRLLSDRFSAERPKGSFSTLEIQRTEQGDSAMYLCSSSLSPRGKWNEQFFGPGTRLTVL.

This rearrangement joins TRBV28 to TRBJ1-5; D is unclear. This CDR3 is built from 12 residues. Looked up from germline, CDR1 is MDHEN and CDR2 is SYDVKM. Trimming left V 5 bases short and J 6 bases short, with 8 bases between. The CDR3 DNA follows: TGTGCCAGCAGTCCAACAGCTCAGCCCCAGCATTTT. Translating it yields CASSPTAQPQHF.

The genes are TRBV5-4 and TRBJ2-7; the D gene is possibly TRBD2 (5 bases). CDR3 size: 15 residues. Germline V CDR1 and CDR2: SGHNT, YYREEE (reference sequence). V was trimmed by 4 bases and J by 3 bases, leaving 17 bases between them. This CDR3 is CASSEKRGLSYEQYF. CDR3 nucleotides: TGTGCCAGCAGCGAAAAGAGAGGGCTCAGCTACGAGCAGTACTTC.

V usage is TRBV27 and J usage is TRBJ2-7; TRBD2 matches 10 bases. The CDR3 has 16 residues. Germline V lookup: CDR1 MNHEY, CDR2 SMNVEV (reference sequence). V shed 1 base, J shed 7 bases, and the junction held 10 bases outside the gene matches. The CDR3 region is CASSLFSGGFRGEQYF. CDR3 in DNA: TGTGCCAGCAGTTTATTTAGCGGGGGGTTCCGTGGTGAGCAGTACTTC.

V gene TRBV9 combines with J gene TRBJ2-1; a weak D match, TRBD2 (6 bases). The CDR3 is made up of 13 amino acids. The germline V gene encodes CDR1 SGDLS and CDR2 YYNGEE. Trimming pared 2 bases from V and 8 bases from J, leaving 11 bases between. CDR3: CASSVGLFDEQFF. CDR3 coding DNA: TGTGCCAGCAGCGTCGGACTATTCGATGAGCAGTTCTTC.

The rearrangement links TRBV5-1 to TRBJ2-1, with 7 bases fitting TRBD2. The trim removed 0 bases at V and 9 bases at J, leaving 12 bases unmatched. Germline lookup yields CDR1 SGHRS and CDR2 YFSETQ. The CDR3 runs to 16 residues. The CDR3 bases are TGCGCCAGCAGCTTGGAAGTTAGCGGGTCTGCGGGTGAGCAGTTCTTC. Encoded protein: CASSLEVSGSAGEQFF.

This chain joins TRBV6-6 and TRBJ2-3; D is unresolved. There are 14 residues in the CDR3. Per the germline V gene, CDR1 is MNHNY and CDR2 is SVGAGI (reference sequence). V was trimmed by 7 bases and J by 2 bases, leaving 13 bases between them. The CDR3: CASTAPGATDTQYF. The CDR3 region has the DNA TGTGCCAGCACCGCCCCCGGAGCCACAGATACGCAGTATTTT.

The chain couples TRBV6-1 to TRBJ1-5, with 11 positions matching TRBD1. The CDR3 loop spans 17 amino acids. Unmatched junction bases numbered 11, after V lost 4 bases and J lost 6 bases. CDR1 is MNHNS and CDR2 is SASEGT in the germline V gene. The CDR3 DNA is TGTGCCAGCAGTGGATCCGGGACAGGGGGTGATAGTCAGCCCCAGCATTTT. Translated, it gives CASSGSGTGGDSQPQHF.

The V gene is TRBV7-9, the J gene TRBJ2-7, with 13 bases identical to TRBD2. Germline V lookup: CDR1 SEHNR, CDR2 FQNEAQ (reference sequence). With 5 bases clipped from V and 0 bases from J, the junction kept 10 bases outside the gene matches. The CDR3 has 18 residues. CDR3: CASSPGTSGVRHSYEQYF. The CDR3 DNA reads as TGTGCCAGCAGCCCAGGGACTAGCGGGGTCCGTCACTCCTACGAGCAGTACTTC.

The J gene is TRBJ1-1, the V gene TRBV30; D is perhaps TRBD1 (6 bases). Deletions cut 1 base from V and 3 bases from J, with 9 bases between. Germline CDR1 is GTSNPN and CDR2 is SVGIG (reference sequence). The CDR3 is 13 residues long. The CDR3 sequence: CAWSAGGHTEAFF. CDR3 coding DNA: TGTGCCTGGAGTGCCGGGGGGCACACTGAAGCTTTCTTT.

The V call is TRBV2, the J call TRBJ2-3, with D maybe TRBD2 (6 bases). Germline V gene sequence: CDR1 SNHLY, CDR2 FYNNEI. Trimming removed 7 bases from V and 0 bases from J, with 11 bases in between. The CDR3 covers 14 residues. CDR3 amino acids: CASTRTTSTDTQYF. CDR3 in DNA: TGTGCCAGCACTCGGACTACTAGCACAGATACGCAGTATTTT.

Regarding this clone: Its ends do not fully match the called genes, so a read error is possible. V usage is TRBV6-5 and J usage is TRBJ1-6; D unclear. Germline V gene data show CDR1 as MNHEY and CDR2 as SVGAGI. The CDR3 spans 13 residues. The CDR3 loop is CASRLGPNSPPHF. The CDR3 region has the DNA TGTGCCAGCAGACTAGGTCCCAATTCACCCCCCCACTTT.